These 10 T cell receptor beta chains share one sample of origin, sequenced in a study of T cells in localized non-small cell lung cancer (TCRdb year 2020). Library preparation used the immunoSEQ multiplex PCR assay. In TCRdb, the immuneACCESS table is reduced to in-frame sequences with V and J assigned. These tables do not hold every clone; where another copy was compared, an unresolved V gene accounts for under half, and the others remain unexplained. This sample has about 18,000 clones in its table, and about four fifths of those were observed once. The ten largest account for about 25% of the sample. The sequencing used peripheral blood, collected before any cancer treatment. These receptors originate from a female donor of 60 years or more with stage I lung adenocarcinoma.

This clone came up once. The chain employs TRBV5-4 and TRBJ2-7, with TRBD2 matching 7 bases. V was pared by 4 bases and J by 2 bases, with 6 bases of the junction left unmatched. The length of the CDR3 is 14 residues. Germline lookup yields CDR1 SGHNT and CDR2 YYREEE (reference sequence). The CDR3 protein is CASSLPGLAYEQYF. The CDR3 nucleotides read TGTGCCAGCAGCCTGCCAGGACTAGCCTACGAGCAGTACTTC.

This chain links TRBV5-4 with TRBJ2-7; 7 nucleotides match TRBD1. This CDR3 contains 15 residues. V lost 3 bases to trimming and J lost 3 bases; unmatched junction nucleotides: 9. Per the germline V gene, CDR1 is SGHNT and CDR2 is YYREEE (reference sequence). The CDR3 DNA follows: TGTGCCAGCAGCTCTGGTACAGGGGCGAACTACGAGCAGTACTTC. This gives the protein CASSSGTGANYEQYF.

The chain has TRBV9 and TRBJ2-2, with 10 bases aligning to TRBD1. Germline V lookup: CDR1 SGDLS, CDR2 YYNGEE. V lost 4 bases, J lost 6 bases, and 9 bases stayed unmatched. The CDR3 covers 16 residues. The DNA for the CDR3 is TGTGCCAGCAGCCCCCGGACAGGGGGATTTTCCGGGGAGCTGTTTTTT. Translating it yields CASSPRTGGFSGELFF.

This clone was seen a handful of times. The chain recombines TRBV10-3 with TRBJ1-1; D is uncertain. Germline V gene data show CDR1 as ENHRY and CDR2 as SYGVKD. This CDR3 contains 13 residues. Deletions cut 0 bases from V and 8 bases from J, with 10 bases between. The CDR3 bases are TGTGCCATCAGTGAGTCGTTGTACGGCGAAGCTTTCTTT. Its translation is CAISESLYGEAFF.

This chain links TRBV7-9 with TRBJ1-1; TRBD1 might be the D (5 bases). V shed 4 bases and J shed 9 bases, with 12 bases lying between them. This CDR3 has 12 residues. Germline V gene sequence: CDR1 SEHNR, CDR2 FQNEAQ (reference sequence). The CDR3 coding sequence is TGTGCCAGCAGCTCTCGGAGGACAAAAGCTTTCTTT. It is translated as CASSSRRTKAFF.

This clone was recorded once. The CDR3 spells CASSTGLAEYNEQFF. The CDR3 region has the DNA TGTGCCAGCAGTACCGGACTAGCGGAATACAATGAGCAGTTCTTC. This chain uses TRBV27 with TRBJ2-1, with 10 bases matching TRBD2. Germline CDR1 and CDR2: MNHEY and SMNVEV (reference sequence). The CDR3 is made up of 15 amino acids. J was trimmed by 4 bases and V by 5 bases; bases with no gene match: 5.

The chain couples TRBV5-4 to TRBJ2-3; D tentatively reads TRBD1 or TRBD2 (5 bases each). The CDR3 extends over 14 amino acids. The ends were cut back, 0 bases at V and 2 bases at J, with 7 bases in the middle. Per germline, CDR1 SGHNT and CDR2 YYREEE (reference sequence). The CDR3 DNA reads as TGTGCCAGCAGCTTGGGGGGGTTCACAGATACGCAGTATTTT. Protein sequence: CASSLGGFTDTQYF.

The rearrangement uses TRBV5-1 and TRBJ1-1; no clear D gene. The CDR3 length is 14 residues. The germline CDR1 and CDR2 sequences are SGHRS and YFSETQ. V was trimmed by 3 bases and J by 4 bases, leaving 13 bases between them. CDR3 amino acids: CASSSWTVSTEAFF. CDR3 in DNA: TGCGCCAGCAGCTCGTGGACGGTCTCCACTGAAGCTTTCTTT. The whole variable domain, filled in from reference TRBV5-1 and TRBJ1-1, reads KAGVTQTPRYLIKTRGQQVTLSCSPISGHRSVSWYQQTPGQGLQFLFEYFSETQRNKGNFPGRFSGRQFSNSRSEMNVSTLELGDSALYLCASSSWTVSTEAFFGQGTRLTVV.

The chain is built from TRBV5-4 and TRBJ2-7; D possibly matches TRBD1 or TRBD2 (5 bases each). Trimming pared 4 bases from V and 3 bases from J, leaving 11 bases between. The CDR3 loop spans 13 amino acids. Per germline, CDR1 SGHNT and CDR2 YYREEE (reference sequence). CDR3 sequence (DNA): TGTGCCAGCAGCCCCTGGGACGGCTACGAGCAGTACTTC. This sequence encodes CASSPWDGYEQYF.

This clone showed up just once. The rearrangement links TRBV27 to TRBJ2-7; the match to TRBD2 covers 10 bases. V dropped 2 bases and J dropped 2; count of bases not matched to a gene: 3. There are 15 residues in the CDR3. CDR1 and CDR2 from the germline V gene are MNHEY and SMNVEV (reference sequence). The CDR3: CASSLLAGATYEQYF. CDR3 in DNA: TGTGCCAGCAGTTTACTAGCGGGGGCCACCTACGAGCAGTACTTC.